The 31 T cell receptor beta chains given below trace back to one sample, sequenced in a study of OX40 agonist ivuxolimab in advanced cancers. Profiled with immunoSEQ multiplex PCR; TCRdb holds only in-frame clones, not every one. The sample consists of some 60,000 clones, approximately 83% of them appearing once. Sequences were derived from CD4+ or CD8+ T cells sorted from blood, sampled in a trial of the OX40 agonist ivuxolimab. All receptors derive from an adult with an advanced solid tumor such as melanoma, head and neck, liver or kidney cancer.

The rearrangement links TRBV5-6 to TRBJ1-5, with D maybe TRBD1 (5 bases). CDR1 is SGHDT, CDR2 YYEEEE, per germline. Trimming pared 4 bases from V and 3 bases from J, leaving 23 bases between. There are 18 residues in the CDR3. The CDR3 sequence is CASSMKGIGLGNNQPQHF. CDR3 DNA sequence: TGTGCCAGCAGCATGAAGGGGATCGGATTGGGAAACAATCAGCCCCAGCATTTT.

This clone occurred a few times. This chain joins TRBV19 and TRBJ1-4, with D possibly TRBD1 on 5 matching bases. CDR3 size: 15 residues. V shed 5 bases and J shed 5 bases, with 15 bases lying between them. Germline CDR1 and CDR2: LNHDA and SQIVND (reference sequence). The chain's CDR3 is CASSPPHRGNEKLFF. The CDR3 nucleotides read TGTGCCAGTAGTCCTCCCCATAGGGGCAATGAAAAACTGTTTTTT.

This chain uses TRBV7-9 with TRBJ2-7; D gene unclear. CDR3 size: 11 residues. Germline V gene data show CDR1 as SEHNR and CDR2 as FQNEAQ (reference sequence). V lost 5 bases to trimming and J lost 0 bases, with 2 bases between them. In nucleotides, the CDR3 is TGTGCCAGCAGCGCCTCCTACGAGCAGTACTTC. Protein product: CASSASYEQYF.

The chain couples TRBV29-1 to TRBJ2-7, with D unresolved. The CDR3 totals 11 residues. CDR1 is SQVTM and CDR2 is ANQGSEA in the germline V gene. The V and J ends lost 3 bases and 1 base respectively, with 4 bases between them. CDR3 in amino acids: CSVEGSYEQYF. In nucleotides, the CDR3 is TGCAGCGTTGAGGGGTCCTACGAGCAGTACTTC.

The chain carries TRBV11-2 and TRBJ1-2, with 7 bases fitting TRBD1. V lost 1 base to trimming and J lost 4 bases; unmatched junction nucleotides: 3. The CDR3 runs to 14 residues. CDR1 is SGHAT and CDR2 is FQNNGV in the germline V gene. The CDR3 DNA follows: TGTGCCAGCAGCTTAGTAGGGACAGCCTATGGCTACACCTTC. Encoded protein: CASSLVGTAYGYTF.

The count of this clone is one. The V call is TRBV27, the J call TRBJ1-4; 8 nucleotides match TRBD1. The CDR3 totals 13 residues. Per germline, CDR1 MNHEY and CDR2 SMNVEV (reference sequence). J was trimmed by 6 bases and V by 4 bases; bases with no gene match: 1. In DNA form, the CDR3 reads TGTGCCAGCAGTTCGGGACAGGATGAAAAACTGTTTTTT. It translates to CASSSGQDEKLFF.

This chain links TRBV2 with TRBJ2-3, with 11 nucleotides matching TRBD2. Germline V lookup: CDR1 SNHLY, CDR2 FYNNEI. CDR3 length: 15 amino acids. The V and J ends lost 6 bases and 4 bases, in that order; junction bases with no gene match: 6. CDR3 loop: CASSGPGLAADTQYF. CDR3 bases: TGTGCCAGCAGCGGCCCGGGACTAGCGGCAGATACGCAGTATTTT.

V is TRBV5-5 and J is TRBJ1-1; no definite D call. The V and J ends lost 4 bases and 6 bases respectively, with 16 bases between them. Germline-derived CDR1 and CDR2 are SGHKS and YYEKEE (reference sequence). The CDR3 is 14 amino acids. The CDR3 loop is CASSRMSLWAEAFF. The CDR3 region has the DNA TGTGCCAGCAGCCGTATGTCGTTGTGGGCTGAAGCTTTCTTT.

The rearrangement joins TRBV5-8 to TRBJ1-1; D is possibly TRBD1 (5 bases). Germline loops: CDR1 SGHTS, CDR2 YDEGEE. V was clipped by 4 bases and J by 10 bases, with 14 bases between them. The CDR3 runs to 12 residues. In nucleotides, the CDR3 is TGTGCCAGCAGCAGCAGGGAAGCGGGAGCTTTCTTT. This encodes CASSSREAGAFF.

This clone occurred once. CDR3 sequence reads: CASSLRGERDAFF. CDR3 nucleotide sequence: TGTGCCAGCAGCTTGCGGGGCGAACGCGATGCTTTCTTT. The chain recombines TRBV11-1 with TRBJ1-1; perhaps TRBD1 as D (5 bases). V lost 3 bases to trimming and J lost 11 bases, with 16 bases between them. This CDR3 has 13 residues. CDR1 SGHAT and CDR2 FQDESV come from the germline V gene (reference sequence).

V and J are TRBV6-1 and TRBJ2-3; D not resolved. The V end lost 8 bases, the J end lost 6 bases, and 9 bases lay between the germline ends. The CDR3 has 11 residues. Germline V gene lookup returns CDR1 MNHNS and CDR2 SASEGT. In nucleotides, the CDR3 is TGTGCCAGCTACTATGCGGATACGCAGTATTTT. It is translated as CASYYADTQYF.

V gene TRBV7-8 combines with J gene TRBJ2-7; possible D gene TRBD2, 5 bases. CDR1 is SGHVS, CDR2 FQNEAQ, per germline. CDR3 length: 11 residues. Trimming left V 11 bases short and J 3 bases short, with 11 bases between. CDR3 protein: CASTGNYEQYF. The CDR3 DNA follows: TGTGCCTCTACGGGGAACTACGAGCAGTACTTC.

The J gene is TRBJ2-7, the V gene TRBV29-1; D is unclear. The germline V gene encodes CDR1 SQVTM and CDR2 ANQGSEA. This CDR3 region has 12 residues. V was pared by 4 bases and J by 5 bases, with 12 bases between. CDR3 coding DNA: TGCAGCGTTGTAAGCCTAGATGACGAGCAGTACTTC. Protein product: CSVVSLDDEQYF.

The chain employs TRBV18 and TRBJ1-3, with D possibly being TRBD1 (6 bases). The CDR3 covers 18 residues. CDR1 and CDR2 from the germline V gene are KGHSH and LQKENI. V lost 0 bases and J lost 0, with 15 bases in between. CDR3 coding DNA: TGTGCCAGCTCACCACCCAACAGGGTACAAATCTCTGGAAACACCATATATTTT. Its translation is CASSPPNRVQISGNTIYF.

The rearrangement links TRBV5-4 to TRBJ2-7, with 9 bases matching TRBD2. CDR3 length: 15 residues. CDR1 SGHNT and CDR2 YYREEE come from the germline V gene (reference sequence). After removal of 9 bases from V and 7 bases from J, the junction contained 17 bases not matched to a gene. This chain's CDR3 is CAMQTPLREGWEQYF. CDR3 nucleotides: TGTGCCATGCAAACCCCCTTGCGGGAGGGATGGGAGCAGTACTTC.

The chain uses TRBV18 and TRBJ1-3; 9 bases fit TRBD1. Germline V lookup: CDR1 KGHSH, CDR2 LQKENI. Trimming removed 5 bases from V and 2 bases from J; junction bases left unmatched: 4. There are 15 residues in the CDR3. The CDR3 region has the DNA TGTGCCAGCTCAACTGGACAGGGGACTGGAAACACCATATATTTT. This codes for CASSTGQGTGNTIYF.

The chain uses TRBV5-4 and TRBJ1-1; D is unclear. Trimming removed 1 base at V and 2 bases at J, with 12 bases between. The CDR3 has 15 residues. CDR1 SGHNT and CDR2 YYREEE come from the germline V gene (reference sequence). CDR3 DNA sequence: TGTGCCAGCAGCTTGTGGGGAAAGAAAAACACTGAAGCTTTCTTT. Its protein is CASSLWGKKNTEAFF.

The chain combines TRBV25-1 with TRBJ2-7; D gene ambiguous. The length of the CDR3 is 14 residues. The germline CDR1 and CDR2 sequences are MGHDK and SYGVNS. The V and J ends lost 2 bases and 0 bases respectively, with 8 bases between them. Here the CDR3 DNA reads TGTGCCAGCAGTGAACGATCTTACTCCTACGAGCAGTACTTC. This encodes CASSERSYSYEQYF.

This clone has just one count. The chain couples TRBV1 to TRBJ2-1. TRBV1 is a recognized pseudogene. CDR3 length: 13 residues. CDR3 loop: CTSSQDLGNEQFF. The CDR3 bases are TGCACCAGCAGCCAAGATCTTGGCAATGAGCAGTTCTTC.

The chain uses TRBV10-2 and TRBJ1-1; 7 positions agree with TRBD1. CDR3 length: 14 residues. The germline V gene has CDR1 WSHSY and CDR2 SAAADI. V lost 3 bases to trimming and J lost 0 bases; unmatched junction nucleotides: 1. CDR3 loop: CASSEGTVNTEAFF. DNA for the CDR3: TGCGCCAGCAGTGAAGGGACAGTGAACACTGAAGCTTTCTTT.

As concerns this clone: This sample also contains other DNA sequences that code for the same CDR3. The chain combines TRBV2 with TRBJ2-7; the D is unclear. Trimming pared 1 base from V and 3 bases from J, leaving 4 bases between. Germline V gene data show CDR1 as SNHLY and CDR2 as FYNNEI. This CDR3 spans 12 amino acids. The CDR3 loop is CASSEGVYEQYF. In DNA, the CDR3 is TGTGCCAGCAGTGAAGGGGTCTACGAGCAGTACTTC.

The chain recombines TRBV5-1 with TRBJ2-3; TRBD2 matches 8 bases. J gave up 2 bases and V 2 bases, and 7 bases lay outside the gene matches. CDR3 size: 16 residues. Germline V CDR1 and CDR2: SGHRS, YFSETQ. CDR3 coding DNA: TGCGCCAGCAGCTTAAATAGCGGGATAACCACAGATACGCAGTATTTT. Its protein product is CASSLNSGITTDTQYF.

J is TRBJ1-1 and V is TRBV28; D is undetermined. Germline values: CDR1 MDHEN, CDR2 SYDVKM. V was trimmed by 10 bases and J by 1 base, leaving 7 bases between them. The length of the CDR3 is 11 residues. The CDR3 DNA reads as TGTGCCACCAGGACGAACACTGAAGCTTTCTTT. This codes for CATRTNTEAFF.

This rearrangement joins TRBV2 to TRBJ1-4, with unresolved D. This CDR3 has 14 amino acids. Trimming removed 10 bases from V and 0 bases from J, with 12 bases in between. Per germline, CDR1 SNHLY and CDR2 FYNNEI. Here the CDR3 DNA reads TGTGCCATACAGACGGGATCAACTAATGAAAAACTGTTTTTT. Translating it yields CAIQTGSTNEKLFF.

This chain links TRBV7-2 with TRBJ2-7, with 7 bases identical to TRBD1. The V segment lost 5 bases and the J segment 6 bases; nucleotides outside the gene matches: 10. There are 14 residues in the CDR3. The V gene's germline CDR1 is SGHTA and CDR2 FQGNSA. In DNA, the CDR3 is TGTGCCAGCAGCGACGGGACAGTAAAAGGCGAGCAGTACTTC. It specifies CASSDGTVKGEQYF.

The CDR3 region has the DNA TGTGCCAGCAGCTTAACGGGATTACGGGACACCGGGGAGCTGTTTTTT. Its protein product is CASSLTGLRDTGELFF. V and J are TRBV7-3 and TRBJ2-2; D gene unclear. Germline CDR1 is SGHTA and CDR2 is FQGTGA. Trimming pared 0 bases from V and 3 bases from J, leaving 11 bases between. The CDR3 spans 16 residues.

The chain combines TRBV19 with TRBJ2-7; tentatively, D is TRBD2 (6 bases). Germline values: CDR1 LNHDA, CDR2 SQIVND (reference sequence). The CDR3 runs to 14 residues. V lost 7 bases, J lost 2 bases, and 15 bases lay in between. DNA for the CDR3: TGTGCCAGTAAGGTAGCGGTGGGGACCTACGAGCAGTACTTC. Its translation: CASKVAVGTYEQYF.

The rearrangement uses TRBV28 and TRBJ2-7; no definite D call. The CDR3 is 13 amino acids. The germline CDR1 and CDR2 sequences are MDHEN and SYDVKM. V shed 2 bases and J shed 6 bases, with 11 bases lying between them. The CDR3, as DNA: TGTGCCAGCAGTTTACCCAACTATTGCGAGCAGTACTTC. Amino acids: CASSLPNYCEQYF.

This clone was recorded only once. The chain employs TRBV6-1 and TRBJ2-4; tentatively, D is TRBD1 or TRBD2 (5 bases each). V lost 6 bases and J 0 bases, leaving 12 bases between the germline ends. CDR3 size: 15 residues. The germline gives CDR1 MNHNS, CDR2 SASEGT. Here the CDR3 reads CASSGTDLAKNIQYF. Here the CDR3 DNA reads TGTGCCAGCAGCGGGACCGACCTAGCCAAAAACATTCAGTACTTC.

V usage is TRBV7-2 and J usage is TRBJ2-1; possibly TRBD2 for D (6 bases). Germline-derived CDR1 and CDR2 are SGHTA and FQGNSA. Between the trimmed V and J ends, which lost 5 bases and 0 bases, there was a span of 11 bases. The CDR3 sequence is 15 residues long. In nucleotides, the CDR3 is TGTGCCAGCAGCCCCCCAGCGGGCTCCTACAATGAGCAGTTCTTC. It yields the protein CASSPPAGSYNEQFF.

About this clone itself: This sample includes further DNA sequences coding for the same CDR3. The CDR3 loop reads CASSAGTGGFYEQYF. CDR3 coding DNA: TGTGCCAGCAGTGCCGGGACAGGGGGCTTCTACGAGCAGTACTTC. This chain joins TRBV9 and TRBJ2-7, with 12 nucleotides matching TRBD1. CDR1 and CDR2 (germline): SGDLS, YYNGEE. This CDR3 spans 15 amino acids. The V segment lost 5 bases and the J segment 3 bases; nucleotides outside the gene matches: 6.